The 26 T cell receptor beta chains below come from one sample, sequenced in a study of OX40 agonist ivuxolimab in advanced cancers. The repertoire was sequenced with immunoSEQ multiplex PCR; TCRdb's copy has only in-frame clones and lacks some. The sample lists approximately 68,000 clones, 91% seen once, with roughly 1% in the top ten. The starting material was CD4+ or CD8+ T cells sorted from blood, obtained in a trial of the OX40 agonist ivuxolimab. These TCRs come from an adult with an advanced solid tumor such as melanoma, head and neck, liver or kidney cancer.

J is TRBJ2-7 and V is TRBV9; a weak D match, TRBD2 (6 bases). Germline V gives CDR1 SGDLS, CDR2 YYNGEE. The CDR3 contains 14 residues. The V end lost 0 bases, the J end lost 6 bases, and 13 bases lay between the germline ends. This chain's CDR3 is CASSVVGQGGEQYF. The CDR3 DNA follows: TGTGCCAGCAGCGTAGTCGGCCAGGGAGGCGAGCAGTACTTC.

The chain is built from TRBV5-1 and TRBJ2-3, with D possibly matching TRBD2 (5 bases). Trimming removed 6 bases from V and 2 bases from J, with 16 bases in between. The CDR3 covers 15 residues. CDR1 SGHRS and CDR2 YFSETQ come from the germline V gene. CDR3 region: CASTRLRKDTDTQYF. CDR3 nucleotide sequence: TGCGCCAGCACCCGACTAAGAAAAGACACAGATACGCAGTATTTT.

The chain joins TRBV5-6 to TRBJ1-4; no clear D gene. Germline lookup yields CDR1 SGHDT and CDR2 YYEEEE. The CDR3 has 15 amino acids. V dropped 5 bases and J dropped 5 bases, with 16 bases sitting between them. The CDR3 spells CASSPWTGNNEKLFF. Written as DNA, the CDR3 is TGTGCCAGCAGTCCATGGACGGGGAACAATGAAAAACTGTTTTTT.

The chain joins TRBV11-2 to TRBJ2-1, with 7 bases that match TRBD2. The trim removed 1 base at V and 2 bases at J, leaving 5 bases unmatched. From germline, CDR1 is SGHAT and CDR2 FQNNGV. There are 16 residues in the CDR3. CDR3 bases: TGTGCCAGCAGCTTAGGTTCTAGCGGAACCTACAATGAGCAGTTCTTC. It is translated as CASSLGSSGTYNEQFF.

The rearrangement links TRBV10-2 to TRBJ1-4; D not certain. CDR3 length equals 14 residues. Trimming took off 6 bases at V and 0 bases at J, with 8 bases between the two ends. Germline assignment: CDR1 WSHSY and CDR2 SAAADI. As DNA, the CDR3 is TGCGCCAGCAGCTCCGCGGCAACTAATGAAAAACTGTTTTTT. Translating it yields CASSSAATNEKLFF.

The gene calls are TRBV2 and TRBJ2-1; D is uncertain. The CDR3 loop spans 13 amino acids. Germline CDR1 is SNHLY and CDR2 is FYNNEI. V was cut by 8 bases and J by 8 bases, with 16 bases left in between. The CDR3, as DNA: TGTGCCAGCTTGTCGACCGCCCGGGATGAGCAGTTCTTC. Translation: CASLSTARDEQFF.

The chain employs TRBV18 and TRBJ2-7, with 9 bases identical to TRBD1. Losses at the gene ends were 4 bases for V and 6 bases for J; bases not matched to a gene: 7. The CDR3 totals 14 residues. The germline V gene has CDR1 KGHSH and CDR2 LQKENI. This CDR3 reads CASSLRDRDREQYF. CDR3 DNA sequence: TGTGCCAGCTCACTAAGGGACAGGGATCGCGAGCAGTACTTC.

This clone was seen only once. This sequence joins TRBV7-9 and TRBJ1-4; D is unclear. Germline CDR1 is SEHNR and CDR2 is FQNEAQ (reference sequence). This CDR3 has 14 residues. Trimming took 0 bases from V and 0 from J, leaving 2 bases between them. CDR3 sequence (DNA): TGTGCCAGCAGCTTAGCAGCAACTAATGAAAAACTGTTTTTT. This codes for CASSLAATNEKLFF.

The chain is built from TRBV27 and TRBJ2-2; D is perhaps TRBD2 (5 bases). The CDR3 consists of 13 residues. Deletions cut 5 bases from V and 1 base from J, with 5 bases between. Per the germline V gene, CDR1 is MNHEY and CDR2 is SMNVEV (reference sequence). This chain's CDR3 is CASSRGNTGELFF. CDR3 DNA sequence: TGTGCCAGCAGTCGGGGGAACACCGGGGAGCTGTTTTTT.

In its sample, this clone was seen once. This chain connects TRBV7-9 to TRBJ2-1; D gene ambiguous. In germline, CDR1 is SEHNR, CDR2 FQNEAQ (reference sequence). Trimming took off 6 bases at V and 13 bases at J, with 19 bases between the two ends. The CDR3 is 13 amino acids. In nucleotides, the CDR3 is TGTGCCAGCAGTCCGACCCCGGAAAGCCTTCAGTTCTTC. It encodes CASSPTPESLQFF.

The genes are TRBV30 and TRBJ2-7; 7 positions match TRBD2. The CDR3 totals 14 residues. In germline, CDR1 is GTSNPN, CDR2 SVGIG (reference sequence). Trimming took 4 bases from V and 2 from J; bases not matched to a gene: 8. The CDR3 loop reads CAWNRLASTYEQYF. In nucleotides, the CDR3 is TGTGCCTGGAACCGACTAGCCTCGACCTACGAGCAGTACTTC.

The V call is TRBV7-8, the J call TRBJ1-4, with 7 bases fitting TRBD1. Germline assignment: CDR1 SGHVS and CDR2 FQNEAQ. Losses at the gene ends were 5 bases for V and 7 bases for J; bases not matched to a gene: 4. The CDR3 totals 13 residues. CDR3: CASSPWTGEKLFF. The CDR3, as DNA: TGTGCCAGCAGCCCATGGACAGGTGAAAAACTGTTTTTT.

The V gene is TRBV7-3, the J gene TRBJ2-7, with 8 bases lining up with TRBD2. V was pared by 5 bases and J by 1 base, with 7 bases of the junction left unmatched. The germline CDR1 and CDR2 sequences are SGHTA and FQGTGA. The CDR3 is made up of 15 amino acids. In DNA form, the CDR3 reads TGTGCCAGCAGCATGACTAGCGCGAATTCCTACGAGCAGTACTTC. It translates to CASSMTSANSYEQYF.

CDR3 sequence (DNA): TGTGCCAGCAGCTGGGGACAGACGAACACTGAAGCTTTCTTT. Encoded protein: CASSWGQTNTEAFF. J is TRBJ1-1 and V is TRBV7-9, with 7 bases matching TRBD1. Trimming took 4 bases from V and 1 from J; bases not matched to a gene: 3. Germline V gives CDR1 SEHNR, CDR2 FQNEAQ (reference sequence). The CDR3 covers 14 residues.

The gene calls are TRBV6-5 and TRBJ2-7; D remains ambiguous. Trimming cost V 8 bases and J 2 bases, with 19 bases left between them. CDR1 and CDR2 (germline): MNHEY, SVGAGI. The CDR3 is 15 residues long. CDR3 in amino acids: CASAIFRTATYEQYF. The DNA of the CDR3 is TGTGCCAGCGCTATCTTTAGGACGGCCACCTACGAGCAGTACTTC.

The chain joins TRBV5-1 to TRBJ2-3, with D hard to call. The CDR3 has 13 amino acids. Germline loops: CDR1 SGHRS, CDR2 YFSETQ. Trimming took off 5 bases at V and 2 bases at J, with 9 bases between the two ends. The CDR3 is CASSARNTDTQYF. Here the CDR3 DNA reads TGCGCCAGCAGTGCCCGGAACACAGATACGCAGTATTTT.

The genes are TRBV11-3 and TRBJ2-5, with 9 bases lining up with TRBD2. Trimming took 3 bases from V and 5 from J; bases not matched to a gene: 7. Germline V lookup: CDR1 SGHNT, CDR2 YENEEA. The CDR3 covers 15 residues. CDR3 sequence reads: CASSFLAGDGETQYF. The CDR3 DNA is TGTGCCAGCAGCTTCTTAGCGGGAGACGGGGAGACCCAGTACTTC.

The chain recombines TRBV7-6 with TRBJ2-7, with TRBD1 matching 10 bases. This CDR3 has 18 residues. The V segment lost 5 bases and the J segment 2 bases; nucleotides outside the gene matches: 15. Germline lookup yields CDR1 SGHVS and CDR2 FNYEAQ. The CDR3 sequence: CASSRQGATPLTPYEQYF. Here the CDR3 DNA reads TGTGCCAGCAGCCGACAGGGGGCGACGCCCCTAACGCCCTACGAGCAGTACTTC.

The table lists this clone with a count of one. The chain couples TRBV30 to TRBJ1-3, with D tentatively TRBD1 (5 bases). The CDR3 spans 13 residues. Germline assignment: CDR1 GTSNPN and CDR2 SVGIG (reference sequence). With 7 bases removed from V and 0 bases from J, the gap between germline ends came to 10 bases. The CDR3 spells CASGGLSGNTIYF. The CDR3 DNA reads TGTGCCTCCGGGGGTCTCTCTGGAAACACCATATATTTT.

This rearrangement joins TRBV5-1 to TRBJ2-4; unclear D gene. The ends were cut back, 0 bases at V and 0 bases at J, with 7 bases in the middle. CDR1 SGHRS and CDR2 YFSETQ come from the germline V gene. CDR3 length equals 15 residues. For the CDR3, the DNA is TGCGCCAGCAGCTTGGAAAGTCCAGCCAAAAACATTCAGTACTTC. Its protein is CASSLESPAKNIQYF.

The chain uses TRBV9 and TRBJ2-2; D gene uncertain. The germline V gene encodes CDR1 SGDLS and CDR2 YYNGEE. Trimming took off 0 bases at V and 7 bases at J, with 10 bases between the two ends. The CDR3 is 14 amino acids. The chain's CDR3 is CASSVGPSNGELFF. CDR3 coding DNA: TGTGCCAGCAGCGTAGGCCCTAGTAACGGGGAGCTGTTTTTT. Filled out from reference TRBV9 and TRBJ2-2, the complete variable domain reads DSGVTQTPKHLITATGQRVTLRCSPRSGDLSVYWYQQSLDQGLQFLIQYYNGEERAKGNILERFSAQQFPDLHSELNLSSLELGDSALYFCASSVGPSNGELFFGEGSRLTVL.

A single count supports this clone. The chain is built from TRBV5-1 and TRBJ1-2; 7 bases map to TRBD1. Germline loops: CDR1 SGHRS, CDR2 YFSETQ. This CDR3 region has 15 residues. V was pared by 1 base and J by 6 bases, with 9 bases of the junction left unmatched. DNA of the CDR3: TGCGCCAGCAGCTTGACAGTCAGGGGGGCAAATGGCTACACCTTC. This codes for CASSLTVRGANGYTF.

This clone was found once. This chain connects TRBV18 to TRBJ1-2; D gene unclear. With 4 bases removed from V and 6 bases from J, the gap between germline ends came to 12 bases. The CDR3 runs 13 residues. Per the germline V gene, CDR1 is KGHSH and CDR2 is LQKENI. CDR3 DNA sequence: TGTGCCAGCTCACTACGGACTTCCGATGGCTACACCTTC. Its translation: CASSLRTSDGYTF.

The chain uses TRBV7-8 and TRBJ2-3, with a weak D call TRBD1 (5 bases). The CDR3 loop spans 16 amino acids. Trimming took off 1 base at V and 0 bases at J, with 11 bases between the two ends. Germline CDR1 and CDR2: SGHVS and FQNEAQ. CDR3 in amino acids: CASSLGQTPSTDTQYF. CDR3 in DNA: TGTGCCAGCAGCTTAGGACAGACCCCTAGCACAGATACGCAGTATTTT. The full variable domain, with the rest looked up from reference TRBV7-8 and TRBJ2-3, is GAGVSQSPRYKVAKRGQDVALRCDPISGHVSLFWYQQALGQGPEFLTYFQNEAQLDKSGLPSDRFFAERPEGSVSTLKIQRTQQEDSAVYLCASSLGQTPSTDTQYFGPGTRLTVL.

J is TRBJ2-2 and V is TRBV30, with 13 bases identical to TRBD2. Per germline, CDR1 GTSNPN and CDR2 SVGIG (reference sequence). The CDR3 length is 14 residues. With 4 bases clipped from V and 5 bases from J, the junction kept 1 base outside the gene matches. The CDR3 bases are TGTGCCTGGACGGGACTAGCGGGGACCGGGGAGCTGTTTTTT. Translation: CAWTGLAGTGELFF.

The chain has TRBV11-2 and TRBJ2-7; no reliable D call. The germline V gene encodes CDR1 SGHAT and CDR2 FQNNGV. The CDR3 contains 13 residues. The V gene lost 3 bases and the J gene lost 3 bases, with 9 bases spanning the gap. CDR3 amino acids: CASSFNNNYEQYF. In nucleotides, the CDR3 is TGTGCCAGCAGCTTTAATAACAACTACGAGCAGTACTTC.